These 16 T cell receptor beta chains originate from one sample sequenced in a study of blood T cell repertoires in COVID-19. Repertoires were generated with immunoSEQ multiplex PCR, while TCRdb's copy carries only in-frame clones and drops some. The data show some 240,000 clones, with around three quarters seen just once and 7.2% held by the top ten. The specimen was peripheral blood. The receptors were gathered from a woman in her seventies with acute or convalescent COVID-19.

The rearrangement joins TRBV7-2 to TRBJ2-5, with 8 nucleotides matching TRBD2. V was clipped by 5 bases and J by 5 bases; unmatched bases: 13. The CDR3 is 16 amino acids. Germline CDR1 is SGHTA and CDR2 is FQGNSA. The CDR3 loop reads CASSPQQRGLAETQYF. CDR3 nucleotide sequence: TGTGCCAGCAGCCCCCAGCAGCGGGGGTTGGCCGAGACCCAGTACTTC.

The chain links TRBV2 to TRBJ1-1; no clear D. The germline gives CDR1 SNHLY, CDR2 FYNNEI. This CDR3 comprises 12 residues. V lost 1 base and J lost 4, with 4 bases in between. This CDR3 reads CASSEGITEAFF. Here the CDR3 DNA reads TGTGCCAGCAGTGAAGGTATCACTGAAGCTTTCTTT.

The rearrangement uses TRBV2 and TRBJ2-7, with D perhaps matching TRBD1 (6 bases). CDR1 and CDR2 from the germline V gene are SNHLY and FYNNEI. The CDR3 contains 15 residues. Trimming removed 7 bases from V and 1 base from J, with 17 bases in between. The CDR3 sequence: CASTVNLDRSYEQYF. The DNA for the CDR3 is TGTGCCAGCACTGTCAACCTGGACAGATCCTACGAGCAGTACTTC.

The chain employs TRBV9 and TRBJ2-1; TRBD2 agrees at 16 bases. The CDR3 runs 18 residues. Per germline, CDR1 SGDLS and CDR2 YYNGEE. V gave up 0 bases and J gave up 9 bases; unmatched junction bases: 9. In nucleotides, the CDR3 is TGTGCCAGCAGCGTAGGTTCTACCGGGACTAGCGGGGGGGTTGAGCAGTTCTTC. Its protein is CASSVGSTGTSGGVEQFF.

The sample holds a few counts of this clone. The chain couples TRBV5-1 to TRBJ2-5; 7 nucleotides match TRBD1. Germline V gene sequence: CDR1 SGHRS, CDR2 YFSETQ. The V and J ends lost 2 bases and 2 bases, in that order; junction bases with no gene match: 6. The CDR3 extends over 15 amino acids. The CDR3 DNA reads TGCGCCAGCAGCTTAGGTGGGACAGCACAAGAGACCCAGTACTTC. Translated, it gives CASSLGGTAQETQYF. Supplemented by reference TRBV5-1 and TRBJ2-5, the full variable domain reads KAGVTQTPRYLIKTRGQQVTLSCSPISGHRSVSWYQQTPGQGLQFLFEYFSETQRNKGNFPGRFSGRQFSNSRSEMNVSTLELGDSALYLCASSLGGTAQETQYFGPGTRLLVL.

The V call is TRBV18, the J call TRBJ2-2; 8 bases are shared with TRBD1. Germline CDR1 is KGHSH and CDR2 is LQKENI. Unmatched junction bases numbered 3, after V lost 5 bases and J lost 1 base. The CDR3 totals 15 residues. The CDR3 coding sequence is TGTGCCAGCTCAGAGACAGGGGAGAACACCGGGGAGCTGTTTTTT. Translation gives CASSETGENTGELFF.

The chain links TRBV14 to TRBJ1-2; TRBD1 matches 8 bases. Germline loops: CDR1 SGHDN, CDR2 FVKESK. There are 17 residues in the CDR3. V lost 4 bases to trimming and J lost 4 bases; unmatched junction nucleotides: 14. In nucleotides, the CDR3 is TGTGCCAGCAGCCGCCGGGACAGGCTTGGTGAGGGCTATGGCTACACCTTC. Its protein is CASSRRDRLGEGYGYTF.

The chain links TRBV5-6 to TRBJ2-7; 8 positions agree with TRBD2. Germline V gene lookup returns CDR1 SGHDT and CDR2 YYEEEE. The CDR3 runs to 15 residues. The trim removed 5 bases at V and 1 base at J, leaving 8 bases unmatched. The CDR3: CASRPGLGTSYEQYV. For the CDR3, the DNA is TGTGCCAGCAGACCGGGACTAGGGACGTCCTACGAGCAGTACGTC.

The chain has TRBV27 and TRBJ1-4; 8 bases align to TRBD1. CDR1 and CDR2 from the germline V gene are MNHEY and SMNVEV (reference sequence). The CDR3 has 13 amino acids. The V segment lost 6 bases and the J segment 5 bases; nucleotides outside the gene matches: 2. CDR3 sequence: CASRRTGNEKLFF. The CDR3, as DNA: TGTGCCAGCAGGCGGACAGGGAATGAAAAACTGTTTTTT.

The CDR3, as DNA: TGTGCCAGCAGCCCCCGGCTAGCGGGGGTTAACAATGAGCAGTTCTTC. This codes for CASSPRLAGVNNEQFF. The V call is TRBV11-1, the J call TRBJ2-1, with 10 bases fitting TRBD2. This CDR3 is 16 amino acids long. V lost 5 bases to trimming and J lost 5 bases; unmatched junction nucleotides: 9. Germline V gene lookup returns CDR1 SGHAT and CDR2 FQDESV (reference sequence).

The count of this clone is one. This chain links TRBV6-2 or TRBV6-3 with TRBJ2-7; TRBD1 aligns across 9 bases. The V and J ends lost 6 bases and 3 bases, in that order; junction bases with no gene match: 6. Per germline, CDR1 MNHEY and CDR2 SVGEGT. The CDR3 runs 14 residues. The CDR3 is CASSGTGYVYEQYF. The CDR3 region has the DNA TGTGCCAGCAGCGGGACAGGGTATGTCTACGAGCAGTACTTC.

This chain links TRBV12-3 or TRBV12-4 with TRBJ2-1, with a tentative D call TRBD1 (5 bases). Trimming pared 3 bases from V and 8 bases from J, leaving 11 bases between. The CDR3 is 13 residues long. CDR3 sequence reads: CASSFPGMDEQFF. The DNA for the CDR3 is TGTGCCAGCAGTTTTCCAGGGATGGATGAGCAGTTCTTC.

This chain joins TRBV19 and TRBJ1-2; weak D call: TRBD1 (6 bases). The CDR3 contains 14 residues. The ends were cut back, 4 bases at V and 8 bases at J, with 17 bases in the middle. CDR1 LNHDA and CDR2 SQIVND come from the germline V gene (reference sequence). The CDR3 sequence is CASSTNTGREGYTF. The DNA of the CDR3 is TGTGCCAGTAGTACTAATACAGGGCGCGAGGGCTACACCTTC.

This sequence joins TRBV3-1 (or the pseudogene TRBV3-2) and TRBJ2-2; D remains unclear. CDR3 length: 13 residues. Trimming took 1 base from V and 6 from J, leaving 6 bases between them. Germline CDR1 is LGHDT and CDR2 is YNNKEL (reference sequence). This CDR3 reads CASSQGRAGELFF. The CDR3 DNA is TGTGCCAGCAGCCAAGGCCGGGCCGGGGAGCTGTTTTTT.

The V gene is TRBV7-9, the J gene TRBJ2-1; 12 bases agree with TRBD2. Per the germline V gene, CDR1 is SEHNR and CDR2 is FQNEAQ (reference sequence). Losses at the gene ends were 6 bases for V and 4 bases for J; bases not matched to a gene: 10. CDR3 length equals 17 residues. CDR3 sequence reads: CASRRRTSGAEYNEQFF. The CDR3 DNA sequence: TGTGCCAGCAGACGGAGGACTAGCGGGGCCGAGTACAATGAGCAGTTCTTC.

The rearrangement links TRBV6-1 to TRBJ2-7; D might be TRBD1 (5 bases). The CDR3 runs to 13 residues. V gave up 3 bases and J gave up 3 bases, with 9 bases separating them. Germline CDR1 and CDR2: MNHNS and SASEGT. The CDR3 nucleotides read TGTGCCAGCAGTGACAGGGTACTCTACGAGCAGTACGTC. Amino acids: CASSDRVLYEQYV.